Listed below are T cell receptor beta chains from one sample, sequenced in a study of T cells in Graves' hyperthyroidism and ophthalmopathy. TCRdb used MiXCR to reprocess the multiplex PCR reads, holding one entry per CDR3 protein. The sample records around 370,000 distinct CDR3 sequences, about 18% being singletons. Sequenced: blood. All receptors come from a man aged 18 to 29 with Graves' ophthalmopathy. The CDR3 runs from the conserved cysteine through the conserved F or W. The D gene is left open where the match is weak. The size field is filled for only some rows; it gives once, few, many or a size class.

v_call	clone_size	d_call	j_call	cdr3_nt	cdr3_aa
TRBV6-1	few	TRBD1	TRBJ1-1	TGTGCCAGCATACTTCAGGGACAGGGGACCACTGAAGCTTTCTTT	CASILQGQGTTEAFF
TRBV20-1	few	NA	TRBJ1-1	TGCAGTGCGCCGGACAGCACAATGAACACTGAAGCTTTCTTT	CSAPDSTMNTEAFF
TRBV24-1	many	NA	TRBJ2-5	TGTGCCACCAGTGATGGGCCCGAGGGCCAAGAGACCCAGTACTTC	CATSDGPEGQETQYF
TRBV5-5	NA	NA	TRBJ2-2	TGTGCCAGCAGCCAAGATAGCCAGAGTTACACCGGGGAGCTGTTTTTT	CASSQDSQSYTGELFF
TRBV20-1	few	NA	TRBJ2-1	TGCAGTGCCAGTAACCCAGAGCAGTTCTTC	CSASNPEQFF
TRBV20-1	once	TRBD1	TRBJ2-5	TGCAGTGCCGTTAAGACAGGGGGCGCAGAGACCCAGTACTTC	CSAVKTGGAETQYF
TRBV19	many	NA	TRBJ2-2	TGTGCCAGTAGTATAACCGGGGAGCTGTTTTTT	CASSITGELFF
TRBV28	many	NA	TRBJ2-5	TGTGCCAGCAGTTTACCAGAGGGGGGACGAGAGACCCAGTACTTC	CASSLPEGGRETQYF
TRBV24-1	NA	NA	TRBJ1-3	TGTGCCACCAGTTTAGGCCCTGGAAACACCATATATTTT	CATSLGPGNTIYF
TRBV28	NA	NA	TRBJ1-3	TGTGCCAGCAGTTTTCCGGGGGGCAGGAGAAACACCATATATTTT	CASSFPGGRRNTIYF
TRBV7-9	NA	TRBD2	TRBJ2-1	TGTGCCAGCAGCCCAAGGGGGACTAGACTAAGCTACAATGAGCAGTTCTTC	CASSPRGTRLSYNEQFF
TRBV28	many	TRBD2	TRBJ2-3	TGTGCCAGCAGTTGGGACTACACAGATACGCAGTATTTT	CASSWDYTDTQYF
TRBV3-1	NA	NA	TRBJ1-2	TGTGCCAGCAGCCAAAGACAGAACTATGGCTACACCTTC	CASSQRQNYGYTF
TRBV9	NA	TRBD1	TRBJ2-1	TGTGCCAGCAGCGCGGGACAGTCGAGCTCCTACAATGAGCAGTTCTTC	CASSAGQSSSYNEQFF
TRBV5-8	NA	NA	TRBJ2-5	TGTGCCAGCAGCTTGAGTAGGACAGTCAAAGAGACCCAGTACTTC	CASSLSRTVKETQYF
TRBV28	many	NA	TRBJ2-7	TGTGCCAGCAGTCCAATGGCCTACGAGCAGTACTTC	CASSPMAYEQYF
TRBV6-2/TRBV6-3	NA	NA	TRBJ1-2	TGTGCCAGCAGTTACTCTCTGGTAGGCGGTGGCTACACCTTC	CASSYSLVGGGYTF
TRBV12-3/TRBV12-4	NA	TRBD2	TRBJ2-1	TGTGCCAGCAGTTTAGGGCTAGCGGGGGGGTCGGATGAGCAGTTCTTC	CASSLGLAGGSDEQFF
TRBV2	many	TRBD1	TRBJ1-1	TGTGCCAGCAGTGGGGACAGGGGCATGAACACTGAAGCTTTCTTT	CASSGDRGMNTEAFF
TRBV18	many	NA	TRBJ1-1	TGTGCCAGCTCACCTCCGGGACGCACTGAAGCTTTCTTT	CASSPPGRTEAFF
TRBV20-1	NA	TRBD2	TRBJ2-5	TGCAGTGCCCTGATTCCTTTAGCGGGGGCCCAAGGGGGGGAGACCCAGTACTTC	CSALIPLAGAQGGETQYF
TRBV3-1	many	TRBD1	TRBJ1-4	TGTGCCAGCAGCCAAACAGGGGGCGCGGAAACTAATGAAAAACTGTTTTTT	CASSQTGGAETNEKLFF
TRBV24-1	many	NA	TRBJ2-1	TGTGCCACCAGTGATCGGCAGGGATTTGGGAATGAGCAGTTCTTC	CATSDRQGFGNEQFF
TRBV29-1	few	NA	TRBJ1-1	TGCAGCGTTGAAGCACGGTCAGAAGCTTTCTTT	CSVEARSEAFF
TRBV11-2	many	TRBD1	TRBJ1-1	TGTGCCAGCAGCTTAGTACAGGGGCCCACTGAAGCTTTCTTT	CASSLVQGPTEAFF
TRBV7-2	NA	NA	TRBJ2-5	TGTGCCAGCAGCCCAAGGGGCGGACAGCAAGAGACCCAGTACTTC	CASSPRGGQQETQYF
TRBV6-1	few	TRBD2	TRBJ2-3	TGTGCCAGCAGTGAACGGGGGGGTGACACAGATACGCAGTATTTT	CASSERGGDTDTQYF
TRBV14	NA	TRBD1	TRBJ1-4	TGTGCCAGCAGTTTTACTCGACAGGGGAAGTCGGCTAATGAAAAACTGTTTTTT	CASSFTRQGKSANEKLFF
TRBV7-9	many	NA	TRBJ2-5	TGTGCCAGCAGCTTAGCCAACCAAGAGACCCAGTACTTC	CASSLANQETQYF
TRBV9	NA	TRBD1	TRBJ1-2	TGTGCCAGCAGCGGCACAGGGGAACCAGGCTATGGCTACACCTTC	CASSGTGEPGYGYTF
TRBV5-6	few	NA	TRBJ2-4	TGTGCCAGCAGCTTGTTAGTTCAAAACATTCAGTACTTC	CASSLLVQNIQYF
TRBV29-1	many	NA	TRBJ2-1	TGCAGCGTTGTCTGGTCCTACAATGAGCAGTTCTTC	CSVVWSYNEQFF
TRBV5-1	many	NA	TRBJ1-2	TGCGCCAGCAGACCGTTAGAGAGTACCTATGGCTACACCTTC	CASRPLESTYGYTF
TRBV4-1	NA	NA	TRBJ1-2	TGCGCCAGCAGCCAGTGGACTAACTATGGCTACACCTTC	CASSQWTNYGYTF
TRBV7-2	NA	TRBD2	TRBJ2-7	TGTGCCAGCAGACTAGCGGGAGCCAACGAGCAGTACTTC	CASRLAGANEQYF
TRBV5-1	many	NA	TRBJ1-1	TGCGCCAGCAGCTTGGGGGGTATCAGGGAGAACACTGAAGCTTTCTTT	CASSLGGIRENTEAFF
TRBV13	many	TRBD2	TRBJ2-7	TGTGCCAGCAGTCAGGGGCGCACTAGCGGACCCTACGAGCAGTACTTC	CASSQGRTSGPYEQYF
TRBV5-1	many	NA	TRBJ2-7	TGCGCCAGCAATTACTACGATGAAGAGCAGTACTTC	CASNYYDEEQYF
TRBV12-3/TRBV12-4	many	TRBD2	TRBJ2-5	TGTGCCAGCAGTTTGGGACTAGCGGGCTCCCTGTACCAAGAGACCCAGTACTTC	CASSLGLAGSLYQETQYF
TRBV20-1	few	NA	TRBJ2-7	TGCAGTGCTCCCCCCCGTGGGGGGAACGAAGGATTAACCTACGAGCAGTACTTC	CSAPPRGGNEGLTYEQYF
TRBV28	few	TRBD1	TRBJ2-7	TGTGCCAGCAGTCGCCCCGGGACAGATTTCTACGAGCAGTACTTC	CASSRPGTDFYEQYF
TRBV4-1	NA	NA	TRBJ2-1	TGCGCCAGCAGCCAGAGGGGTTTGAGCTCCTACAATGAGCAGTTCTTC	CASSQRGLSSYNEQFF
TRBV11-2	NA	NA	TRBJ1-3	TGTGCCAGCAGCGCCCTAACCGGGCCCTCTGGAAACACCATATATTTT	CASSALTGPSGNTIYF
TRBV19	NA	NA	TRBJ1-2	TGTGCCAGTAGTTTCGAGGGACTGGACTATGGCTACACCTTC	CASSFEGLDYGYTF
TRBV7-2	few	NA	TRBJ1-5	TGTGCCAGCAGCTTCACCCCCGGGACATCACACGACCAGCATTTT	CASSFTPGTSHDQHF
TRBV3-1	NA	TRBD1	TRBJ1-6	TGTGCCAGCAGCCTTCGCGGACAGGGTTATTCACCCCTCCACTTT	CASSLRGQGYSPLHF
TRBV19	few	NA	TRBJ1-5	TGTGCCAGTAGTATAGAAGGAAGACAGCCCCAGCATTTT	CASSIEGRQPQHF
TRBV3-1	many	NA	TRBJ2-2	TGTGCCAGCAGCCAAGATTTGGCCGGGGAGCTGTTTTTT	CASSQDLAGELFF
TRBV2	many	NA	TRBJ2-5	TGTGCCAGCAGGGTTAAATTCCTCCAAGAGACCCAGTACTTC	CASRVKFLQETQYF
TRBV19	NA	NA	TRBJ1-6	TGTGCCAGTAGAATTCGGAACTCCTATAATTCACCCCTCCACTTT	CASRIRNSYNSPLHF
TRBV9	few	NA	TRBJ1-4	TGTGCCAGCAGCCCTGAGGGGTGGACTAATGAAAAACTGTTTTTT	CASSPEGWTNEKLFF
TRBV2	few	TRBD2	TRBJ2-5	TGTGCCAGCACGGGGGGAGATTACCAAGAGACCCAGTACTTC	CASTGGDYQETQYF
TRBV20-1	NA	NA	TRBJ2-5	TGCAGTGCCAGCGGTTGGTACCAAGAGACCCAGTACTTC	CSASGWYQETQYF
TRBV28	once	NA	TRBJ2-2	TGTGCCAGCAATGACGGGTGGGAGCTGTTTTTT	CASNDGWELFF
TRBV3-1	few	NA	TRBJ2-7	TGTGCCAGCGGGCGGGACAGCCACTACGAGCAGTACTTC	CASGRDSHYEQYF